This TCR beta chain came from a study of Ad26.COV2.S vaccination and SARS-CoV-2 variants. The protocol was immunoSEQ multiplex PCR, while the TCRdb copy is restricted to in-frame clones and leaves out a portion. The repertoire has about 440,000 clones, about nine tenths of them found once; the top ten carry roughly 4.3%. The sample's treatment: 15 to 20 received Ad26.COV2.S at low or high dose, single or two shots; about 5 received placebo; per-sample allocation not given. The study sampled participants on day 63 after the first vaccine or placebo injection. This TCR came from a person aged 18-60 years who received the Ad26.COV2.S COVID-19 vaccine or a placebo. The material sequenced was peripheral blood, taken in a trial of Ad26.COV2.S vaccine versus placebo.

DNA for the CDR3: TGTGCCAGCAGCTTAGGCGGGGCAGGGCTCGTTCAGCCCCAGCATTTT. This gives the protein CASSLGGAGLVQPQHF. This sequence joins TRBV7-9 and TRBJ1-5, with D perhaps matching TRBD1 (5 bases). The CDR3 is 16 residues long. V dropped 1 base and J dropped 6 bases, with 16 bases sitting between them. Germline V lookup: CDR1 SEHNR, CDR2 FQNEAQ (reference sequence).